This TCR beta chain was recorded in a study of T cells in Graves' hyperthyroidism and ophthalmopathy. In regard to this clonotype: Its antigen is currently unknown.

Amplified regions were TCR beta CDR3 sequences from RNA transcripts. The TCR CDR3 was amplified in a first-round RT-PCR using the HTBI primer set. MiXCR, applied by TCRdb to the multiplex PCR reads, yields one record per CDR3 protein. This table has more than 500,000 distinct CDR3 sequences, 40% to 50% appearing once. The germline CDR1 and CDR2 sequences are DFQATT and SNEGSKA (reference sequence). The length of the CDR3 is 14 residues. Overall study results and limits: Appearing also in blood were most of the thyroid clonotypes expanded above 0.001. Separating ophthalmopathy from stable hyperthyroidism was achieved by a 13 V-J model.

The sequence derives from an adult woman with Graves' disease, either hyperthyroidism or ophthalmopathy (not recorded which). This sequence joins TRBV20-1 and TRBJ2-2; D might be TRBD1 (9 bases). The sequencing sample was made of peripheral blood or thyroid tissue (not recorded which). This chain's CDR3 is CIAGQGLDTGELFF. The CDR3, as DNA: TGCATAGCGGGACAGGGACTAGACACCGGGGAGCTGTTTTTT.